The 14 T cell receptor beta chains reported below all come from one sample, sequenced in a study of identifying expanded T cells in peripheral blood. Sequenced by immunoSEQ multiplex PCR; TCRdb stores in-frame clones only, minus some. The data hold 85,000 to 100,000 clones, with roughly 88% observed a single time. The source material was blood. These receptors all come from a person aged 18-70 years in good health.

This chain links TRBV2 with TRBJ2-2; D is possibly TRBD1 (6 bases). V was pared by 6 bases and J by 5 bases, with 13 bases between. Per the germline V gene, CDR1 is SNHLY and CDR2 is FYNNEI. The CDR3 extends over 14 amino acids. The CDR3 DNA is TGTGCCAGCAGCGTACAGGGTGTAACCGGGGAGCTGTTTTTT. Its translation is CASSVQGVTGELFF.

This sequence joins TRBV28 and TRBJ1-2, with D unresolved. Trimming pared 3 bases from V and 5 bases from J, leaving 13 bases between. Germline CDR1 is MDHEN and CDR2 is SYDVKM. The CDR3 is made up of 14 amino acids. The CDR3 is CASSLALAPYGYTF. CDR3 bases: TGTGCCAGCAGTTTGGCCCTCGCGCCTTATGGCTACACCTTC.

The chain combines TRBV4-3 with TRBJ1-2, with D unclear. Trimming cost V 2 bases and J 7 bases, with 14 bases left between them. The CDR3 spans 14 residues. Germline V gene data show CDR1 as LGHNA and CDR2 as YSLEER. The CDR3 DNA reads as TGCGCCAGCAGCCAATCTACCGACCCGGTTGGCTACACCTTC. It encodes CASSQSTDPVGYTF.

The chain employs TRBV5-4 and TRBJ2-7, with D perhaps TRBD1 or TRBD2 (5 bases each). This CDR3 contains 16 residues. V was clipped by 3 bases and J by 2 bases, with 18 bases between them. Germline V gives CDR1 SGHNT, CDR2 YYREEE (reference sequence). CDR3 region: CASSSNLGGTPYEQYF. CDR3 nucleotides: TGTGCCAGCAGCTCGAACCTTGGTGGGACCCCCTACGAGCAGTACTTC.

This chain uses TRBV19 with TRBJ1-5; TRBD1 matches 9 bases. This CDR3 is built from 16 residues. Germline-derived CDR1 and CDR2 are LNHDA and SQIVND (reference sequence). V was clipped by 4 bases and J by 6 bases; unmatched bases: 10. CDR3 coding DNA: TGTGCCAGTAGTACAACCCCGACAGGGGGTGGTCAGCCCCAGCATTTT. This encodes CASSTTPTGGGQPQHF.

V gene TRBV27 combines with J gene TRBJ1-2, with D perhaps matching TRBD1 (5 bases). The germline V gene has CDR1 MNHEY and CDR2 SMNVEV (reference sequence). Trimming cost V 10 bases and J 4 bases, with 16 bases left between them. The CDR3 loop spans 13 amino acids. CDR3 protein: CATLQVPPYGYTF. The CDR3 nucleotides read TGTGCCACCCTACAGGTACCGCCCTATGGCTACACCTTC.

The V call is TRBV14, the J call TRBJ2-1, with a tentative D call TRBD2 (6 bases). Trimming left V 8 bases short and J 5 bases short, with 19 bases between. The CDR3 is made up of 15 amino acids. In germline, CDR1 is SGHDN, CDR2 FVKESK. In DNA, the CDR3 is TGTGCCAGCTCTGCCGGGACTCGTGCGAACAATGAGCAGTTCTTC. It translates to CASSAGTRANNEQFF.

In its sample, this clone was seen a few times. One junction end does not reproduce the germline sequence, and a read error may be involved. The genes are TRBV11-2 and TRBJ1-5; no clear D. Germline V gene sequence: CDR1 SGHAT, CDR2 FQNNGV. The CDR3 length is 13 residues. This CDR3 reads CASSLGPNQPQHF. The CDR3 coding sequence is TGTGCCAGCAGTTTAGGTCCCAATCAGCCCCAGCATTTT.

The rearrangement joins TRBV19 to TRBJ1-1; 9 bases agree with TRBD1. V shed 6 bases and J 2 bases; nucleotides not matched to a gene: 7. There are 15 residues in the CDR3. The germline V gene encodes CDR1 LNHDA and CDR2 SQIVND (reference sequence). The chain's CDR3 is CASRGTGLGNTEAFF. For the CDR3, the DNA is TGTGCCAGTAGGGGGACAGGGTTGGGCAACACTGAAGCTTTCTTT.

CDR3 region: CASSLLETNSPLHF. In DNA form, the CDR3 reads TGCGCCAGCAGCTTGTTAGAAACAAATTCACCCCTCCACTTT. The chain uses TRBV5-1 and TRBJ1-6; D is undetermined. The germline V and J ends were trimmed by 1 base and 7 bases, with 9 bases remaining between them. CDR1 and CDR2 (germline): SGHRS, YFSETQ. The CDR3 consists of 14 residues.

The CDR3 sequence is CASSLFAGDEQFF. In DNA, the CDR3 is TGTGCCAGCAGCTTATTCGCAGGAGATGAGCAGTTCTTC. The V call is TRBV7-9, the J call TRBJ2-1; no clear D. This CDR3 region has 13 residues. Trimming pared 2 bases from V and 8 bases from J, leaving 10 bases between. Looked up from germline, CDR1 is SEHNR and CDR2 is FQNEAQ (reference sequence).

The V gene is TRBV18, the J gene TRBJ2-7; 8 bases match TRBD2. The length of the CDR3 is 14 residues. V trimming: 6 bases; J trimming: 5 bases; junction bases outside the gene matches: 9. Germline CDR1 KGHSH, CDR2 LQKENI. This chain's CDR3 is CASSLYSGTHEQYF. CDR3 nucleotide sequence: TGTGCCAGCTCTTTGTATAGCGGGACCCACGAGCAGTACTTC.

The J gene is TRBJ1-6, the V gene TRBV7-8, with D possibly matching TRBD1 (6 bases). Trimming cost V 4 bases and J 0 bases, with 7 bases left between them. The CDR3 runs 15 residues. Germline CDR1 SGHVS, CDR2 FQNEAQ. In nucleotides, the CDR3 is TGTGCCAGCAGCTCGGACAGCTCCTATAATTCACCCCTCCACTTT. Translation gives CASSSDSSYNSPLHF.

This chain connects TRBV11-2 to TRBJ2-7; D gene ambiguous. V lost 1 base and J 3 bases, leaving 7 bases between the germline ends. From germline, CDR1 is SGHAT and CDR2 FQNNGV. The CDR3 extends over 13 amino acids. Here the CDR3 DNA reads TGTGCCAGCAGCTTAGGTTTTGTCTACGAGCAGTACTTC. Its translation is CASSLGFVYEQYF.